This is a list of T cell receptor beta chains from one sample in a study of identical twins. TCRdb used MiXCR to reprocess the 5' RACE reads, holding one entry per CDR3 protein. Of 1.5 million to 2 million distinct CDR3 sequences in the sample, about 32% were seen once. The sequenced material came from cord blood. Receptor source: a newborn girl in good health. Both conserved end residues are part of each CDR3. The D gene is left open where the match is weak. Clone size, where shown, is once, few, many, or a class for clones that have expanded.

many	TRBV10-3	TRBJ1-6	-	CAISAVSSYNSPLHF	TGTGCCATCAGTGCAGTTAGCAGCTATAATTCACCCCTCCACTTT
few	TRBV3-1	TRBJ1-3	-	CASSQGTRTVGNTIYF	TGTGCCAGCAGCCAAGGGACTCGGACAGTCGGAAACACCATATATTTT
-	TRBV20-1	TRBJ1-2	-	CSAKEAGYGYTF	TGCAGTGCTAAGGAAGCGGGTTATGGCTACACCTTC
few	TRBV5-1	TRBJ1-5	-	CASSLDGTVNQPQHF	TGCGCCAGCAGCTTGGATGGGACGGTCAATCAGCCCCAGCATTTT
-	TRBV5-6	TRBJ2-1	TRBD1	CATAGQGASYNEQFF	TGTGCCACCGCGGGACAGGGGGCTTCCTACAATGAGCAGTTCTTC
-	TRBV7-8	TRBJ1-1	-	CASSLRRVGTRNTEAFF	TGTGCCAGCAGCTTAAGAAGAGTCGGGACAAGGAACACTGAAGCTTTCTTT
few	TRBV4-2	TRBJ1-1	-	CASRGHFEAFF	TGTGCCAGCAGGGGACATTTCGAAGCTTTCTTT
-	TRBV15	TRBJ1-4	TRBD1	CATSRDLGTDNEKLFF	TGTGCCACCAGCAGAGATCTCGGGACAGATAATGAAAAACTGTTTTTT
-	TRBV2	TRBJ1-1	-	CASSREGGSTEAFF	TGTGCCAGCAGTAGAGAGGGGGGGAGCACTGAAGCTTTCTTT
-	TRBV5-1	TRBJ2-4	TRBD2	CASSTKREMGAKNIQYF	TGCGCCAGCAGCACTAAGCGGGAAATGGGAGCCAAAAACATTCAGTACTTC
-	TRBV7-2	TRBJ1-4	-	CASSWRNEKLFF	TGTGCCAGCAGTTGGCGAAATGAAAAACTGTTTTTT
-	TRBV19	TRBJ2-1	-	CASSSGTVTNEQFF	TGTGCCAGTAGTAGCGGGACGGTTACCAATGAGCAGTTCTTC
-	TRBV6-1	TRBJ1-4	-	CASSARVVNEKLFF	TGTGCCAGCAGTGCCAGGGTCGTCAATGAAAAACTGTTTTTT
-	TRBV6-1	TRBJ1-4	-	CASSVLARNEKLFF	TGTGCCAGCAGTGTCTTGGCAAGAAATGAAAAACTGTTTTTT
few	TRBV18	TRBJ2-1	-	CASSPPAGYNNEQFF	TGTGCCAGCTCACCACCTGCGGGGTATAACAATGAGCAGTTCTTC
-	TRBV3-1	TRBJ1-1	-	CASSQLGRMNTEAFF	TGTGCCAGCAGCCAATTGGGGCGCATGAACACTGAAGCTTTCTTT
-	TRBV15	TRBJ2-5	TRBD2	CATSSRGGRETQYF	TGTGCCACCAGCAGTCGGGGGGGAAGAGAGACCCAGTACTTC
few	TRBV20-1	TRBJ2-7	TRBD2	CSALPGGSSSYEQYF	TGCAGTGCCCTACCGGGAGGTTCGAGCTCCTACGAGCAGTACTTC
few	TRBV10-1	TRBJ1-5	TRBD1	CASRPGQGHQPQHF	TGCGCCAGCCGACCCGGACAGGGTCATCAGCCCCAGCATTTT
-	TRBV4-1	TRBJ2-1	-	CASSPRDPVYNEQFF	TGCGCCAGCAGCCCCCGGGACCCTGTTTACAATGAGCAGTTCTTC
-	TRBV9	TRBJ2-3	TRBD2	CASSASGGVSTDTQYF	TGTGCCAGCAGCGCCTCGGGAGGGGTTAGCACAGATACGCAGTATTTT
-	TRBV20-1	TRBJ2-7	-	CSARHLRRGHSYEQYF	TGCAGTGCTAGGCATTTGAGGCGGGGGCACTCCTACGAGCAGTACTTC
-	TRBV11-2	TRBJ1-4	-	CASSAGLTTNEKLFF	TGTGCCAGCAGCGCCGGACTTACAACTAATGAAAAACTGTTTTTT
once	TRBV5-1	TRBJ1-2	-	CASGPEAYGYTF	TGCGCCAGCGGCCCGGAGGCCTATGGCTACACCTTC
-	TRBV12-3/TRBV12-4	TRBJ2-7	TRBD2	CASSFGASGTYEQYF	TGTGCCAGCAGTTTTGGGGCTAGCGGGACTTACGAGCAGTACTTC
-	TRBV6-1	TRBJ1-2	-	CASSEDLRTGSLYGYTF	TGTGCCAGCAGTGAAGATTTGAGGACGGGATCCCTCTATGGCTACACCTTC
few	TRBV20-1	TRBJ2-1	TRBD2	CSATGRSNEQFF	TGCAGTGCGACCGGGAGGAGCAATGAGCAGTTCTTC
-	TRBV15	TRBJ2-7	-	CATSREGRTAYNEQYF	TGTGCCACCAGCAGAGAGGGGCGGACCGCCTACAATGAGCAGTACTTC
few	TRBV6-1	TRBJ2-1	-	CASSEYVDNEQFF	TGTGCCAGCAGTGAATATGTGGACAATGAGCAGTTCTTC
few	TRBV12-3/TRBV12-4	TRBJ2-1	-	CASSLGQVKVGNDEQFF	TGTGCCAGCAGTTTGGGGCAGGTTAAGGTCGGAAACGATGAGCAGTTCTTC
once	TRBV7-9	TRBJ2-1	-	CASSLTGTSLNYNEQFF	TGTGCCAGCAGCTTAACCGGGACCTCCCTAAACTACAATGAGCAGTTCTTC
-	TRBV15	TRBJ2-1	TRBD1	CATSRATGTVVYNEQFF	TGTGCCACCAGCAGAGCCACTGGGACAGTGGTCTACAATGAGCAGTTCTTC
-	TRBV29-1	TRBJ1-3	-	CSVEPSRTGNTIYF	TGCAGCGTTGAGCCCTCTCGTACGGGAAACACCATATATTTT
-	TRBV6-6	TRBJ2-5	TRBD2	CASRSRGLAGEETQYF	TGTGCCAGCCGTTCCCGGGGACTAGCGGGGGAAGAGACCCAGTACTTC
-	TRBV18	TRBJ2-5	-	CASSPVGKETQYF	TGTGCCAGCTCACCGGTAGGGAAAGAGACCCAGTACTTC
few	TRBV12-3/TRBV12-4	TRBJ2-1	-	CASSLVLSEGGAAYNEQFF	TGTGCCAGCAGTTTAGTCCTCAGTGAGGGGGGGGCGGCTTACAATGAGCAGTTCTTC
-	TRBV5-1	TRBJ2-3	-	CASSFQAGASTDTQYF	TGCGCCAGCAGCTTTCAGGCAGGAGCGAGCACAGATACGCAGTATTTT
-	TRBV20-1	TRBJ2-5	TRBD2	CSASWFVTSGRFQETQYF	TGCAGTGCTAGTTGGTTCGTGACTAGCGGGAGATTCCAAGAGACCCAGTACTTC
few	TRBV20-1	TRBJ2-1	TRBD2	CSARGTGGSRYEQFF	TGCAGTGCTAGAGGGACGGGGGGTTCTAGGTATGAGCAGTTCTTC
few	TRBV20-1	TRBJ2-7	-	CSANPEWVVHEQYF	TGCAGTGCTAACCCCGAGTGGGTCGTACACGAGCAGTACTTC
-	TRBV30	TRBJ1-1	-	CAWRASGGTEAFF	TGTGCCTGGAGGGCCAGCGGGGGAACTGAAGCTTTCTTT
few	TRBV2	TRBJ2-7	-	CASRTWTDAYEQYF	TGTGCCAGCAGGACTTGGACAGATGCCTACGAGCAGTACTTC
few	TRBV20-1	TRBJ2-7	TRBD2	CSARDFGLAGSSYEQYF	TGCAGTGCTAGAGATTTTGGACTAGCGGGGAGCTCCTACGAGCAGTACTTC
few	TRBV2	TRBJ1-2	TRBD1	CASKRQGSYGYTF	TGTGCCAGCAAGCGACAGGGGAGCTATGGCTACACCTTC
-	TRBV28	TRBJ2-4	-	CASSSPGTTKNIQYF	TGTGCCAGCAGTTCCCCCGGGACAACCAAAAACATTCAGTACTTC
-	TRBV27	TRBJ1-6	-	CASSWIGYNSPLHF	TGTGCCAGCAGTTGGATAGGTTATAATTCACCCCTCCACTTT
-	TRBV6-5	TRBJ2-7	-	CASRGRGGLYEQYF	TGTGCCAGCAGAGGAAGGGGGGGCCTCTACGAGCAGTACTTC
many	TRBV29-1	TRBJ2-7	-	CSVAGLSYEQYF	TGCAGCGTTGCGGGACTTTCCTACGAGCAGTACTTC
-	TRBV24-1	TRBJ1-5	-	CATSDLQSDQPQHF	TGTGCCACCAGTGATTTGCAGAGCGATCAGCCCCAGCATTTT
few	TRBV27	TRBJ1-5	-	CASSLLGRGSNQPQHF	TGTGCCAGCAGTTTATTGGGCAGGGGAAGCAATCAGCCCCAGCATTTT
-	TRBV14	TRBJ2-3	-	CASSPATGPTSGTDTQYF	TGTGCCAGCAGCCCCGCAACAGGCCCCACTTCCGGCACAGATACGCAGTATTTT
many	TRBV5-1	TRBJ2-3	-	CASSLGEDDTQYF	TGCGCCAGCAGCTTAGGGGAGGACGATACGCAGTATTTT
many	TRBV28	TRBJ2-1	TRBD2	CASSSWEGYNEQFF	TGTGCCAGCAGTTCGTGGGAGGGATACAATGAGCAGTTCTTC
-	TRBV19	TRBJ1-1	-	CASTWQMGSEAFF	TGTGCCAGTACCTGGCAGATGGGGTCTGAAGCTTTCTTT